This note documents a single TCR beta chain sequence. Its antigen is unknown. This entry is derived from a study of shared clonotypes between healthy human individuals. Study-level points and caveats: Across several donors, naive CD4 shared 5% to 6%, naive CD8 over 3%, memory CD4 2% to 2.5%, memory CD8 more than 0.35%. Rarefaction gave evidence that sorted-subset sequencing remained incomplete despite large depth. Generally, naive subsets came out with larger estimated richness than memory subsets.

Produced via immunoSEQ multiplex PCR; TCRdb's table is partial and in-frame only. The sample has about 360,000 clones; 73% are singletons. The sequencing sample was made of memory CD4+ T cells sorted from blood. The sample's subset: CD45RA-negative fraction. This sequence was found in a man under 40 in good health.

The CDR3 DNA reads TGTGCCAGCAGCTCAGGGGCGGGCGAATACAATGAGCAGTTCTTC. As protein: CASSSGAGEYNEQFF. The V and J genes are TRBV7-9 and TRBJ2-1, with D possibly being TRBD1 (6 bases). This CDR3 spans 15 amino acids. V was cut by 4 bases and J by 4 bases, with 14 bases left in between. Germline CDR1 is SEHNR and CDR2 is FQNEAQ (reference sequence).